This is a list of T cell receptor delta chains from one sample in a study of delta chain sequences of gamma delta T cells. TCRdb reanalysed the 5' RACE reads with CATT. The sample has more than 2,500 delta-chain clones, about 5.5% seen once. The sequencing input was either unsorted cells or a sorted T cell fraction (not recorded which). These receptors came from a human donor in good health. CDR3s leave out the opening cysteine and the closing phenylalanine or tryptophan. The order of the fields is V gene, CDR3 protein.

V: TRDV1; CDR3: ALGERHKYPRTRTDKLI
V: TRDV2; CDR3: ACDPLGDKEDDKLI
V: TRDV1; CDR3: ALGEQGAAHTDKLI
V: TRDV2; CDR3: ACDTVGSLGGSENDKLI
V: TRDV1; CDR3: ALGTTSYSYWGICITLLGDKLI
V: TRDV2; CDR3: ACDTLLAGDKEDDKLI
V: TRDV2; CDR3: ACDTSFTRPTTGTGLPYTDKLI
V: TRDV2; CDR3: ACDSLVLGDTRSWDTRQMF
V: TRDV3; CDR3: AFRLPTGIWGIRWSGGDKLI
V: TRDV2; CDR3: ACDNLGDTEADKLI
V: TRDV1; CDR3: ALGELSGTGGYALTAQLF
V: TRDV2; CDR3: ACDKLGEHTDKLI
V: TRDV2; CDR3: ACDPLGDNTDKLI
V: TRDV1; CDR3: ALGGWMTDPGDTNGHTDKLI
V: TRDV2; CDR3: ACVALLGDTSDKLI
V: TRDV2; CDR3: ACDSYGLGDTPTDKLI
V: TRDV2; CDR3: ACDTLGAPRGGYGTDKLI
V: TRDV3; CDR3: AFPELPILGDTDKLI
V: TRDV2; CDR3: ACDRLGDRTGSTDKLI
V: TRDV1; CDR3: ALGASQGFTGGYLDKLI
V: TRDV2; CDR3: ACDTVGGIRTDKLI
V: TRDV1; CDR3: ALRLPSSRDTTDKLI
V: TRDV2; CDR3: ACDTVGGYASGTDKLI
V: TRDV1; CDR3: ALGEQAGPTMLVGDTLETAQLF
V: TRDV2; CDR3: ACDALTGEGGDTDKLI
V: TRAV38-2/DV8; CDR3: AYNGLPTFGGQKYTDKLI
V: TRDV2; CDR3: ACDSLTGGRYTDKLI
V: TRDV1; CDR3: ALGPSSSNKLI
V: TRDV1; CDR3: ALGEITFPTMTDKLI
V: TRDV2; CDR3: ACDTVSWGTTLTAQLF
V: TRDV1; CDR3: ALTAPYFLQSGGYRFLTDKLI
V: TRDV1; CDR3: ALGELWGPSPRKLI
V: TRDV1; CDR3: ALAPPNSYDWGIRLLTSYTDKLI
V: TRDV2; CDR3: ACDTADRTGGRWTDKLI
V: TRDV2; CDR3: ACDPTGTGDQGDWDTRQMF
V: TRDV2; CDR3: ACDFLTGGYTDKLI
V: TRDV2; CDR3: ACDDVSVGIRRKDGTDKLI
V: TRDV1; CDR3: ALGTTSYSYWRTLLGKTDKLI
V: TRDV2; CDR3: ACDAVTGGYSDKLI
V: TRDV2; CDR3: ACVPLGEDTDKLI
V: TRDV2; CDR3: ACDELLGATNTDKLI
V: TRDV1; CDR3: ALGEHFLGDITDKLI
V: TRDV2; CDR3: ACDPLGDTRIGTDKLI
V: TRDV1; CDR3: ALGEPPMFLLGDTPLTDKLI
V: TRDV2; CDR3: ACDGIGYGADKLI
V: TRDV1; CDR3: ALGERVLRQYGHYTDKLI
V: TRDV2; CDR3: ACDTLGDPYTDKLI
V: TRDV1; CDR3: AFLRAQYWAPRAHELI
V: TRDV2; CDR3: ACDRLGGLTAQLF
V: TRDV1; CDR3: ALGELPIRRAPYTDKLI
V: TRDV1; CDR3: ALGPNYWGPNGDKLI